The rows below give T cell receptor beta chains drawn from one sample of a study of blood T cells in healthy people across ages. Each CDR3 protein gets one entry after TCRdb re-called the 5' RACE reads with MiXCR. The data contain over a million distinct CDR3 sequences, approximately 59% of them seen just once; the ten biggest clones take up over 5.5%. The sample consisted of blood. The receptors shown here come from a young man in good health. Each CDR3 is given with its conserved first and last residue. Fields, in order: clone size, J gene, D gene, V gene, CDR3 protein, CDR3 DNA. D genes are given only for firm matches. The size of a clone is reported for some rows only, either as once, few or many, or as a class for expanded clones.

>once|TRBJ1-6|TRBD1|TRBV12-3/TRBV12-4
CASSLGGGAGNSPLHF
TGTGCCAGCAGTTTAGGAGGGGGCGCCGGGAATTCACCCCTCCACTTT
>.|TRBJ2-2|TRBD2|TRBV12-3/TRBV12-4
CASSLVAGAGELFF
TGTGCCAGCAGTTTAGTAGCGGGAGCCGGGGAGCTGTTTTTT
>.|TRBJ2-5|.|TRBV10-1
CASSVGGSSINEQYF
TGCGCCAGCAGTGTCGGAGGCAGCTCAATAAATGAGCAGTACTTC
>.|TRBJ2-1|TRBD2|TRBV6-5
CASSYARLAGAYNEQFF
TGTGCCAGCAGTTACGCGAGACTAGCCGGGGCCTACAATGAGCAGTTCTTC
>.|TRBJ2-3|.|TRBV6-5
CASSYSEVESDTDTQYF
TGTGCCAGCAGTTACTCGGAAGTGGAGTCGGACACAGATACGCAGTATTTT
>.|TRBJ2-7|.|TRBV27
CASSFSSSSYEQYF
TGTGCCAGCAGTTTTAGCTCGAGCTCCTACGAGCAGTACTTC
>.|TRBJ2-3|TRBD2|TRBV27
CASSLSSGDGDTQYF
TGTGCCAGCAGTTTGTCTAGCGGTGACGGGGATACGCAGTATTTT
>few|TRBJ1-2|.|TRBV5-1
CASSLLSGASDGYTF
TGCGCCAGCAGTCTTCTCTCAGGGGCTTCGGACGGCTACACCTTC
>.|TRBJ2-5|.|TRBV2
CASSESRGKGDQYF
TGTGCCAGCAGTGAAAGTCGGGGAAAGGGTGACCAGTACTTC
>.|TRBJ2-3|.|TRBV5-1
CASREEPGDTQYF
TGCGCCAGCAGGGAGGAGCCTGGAGATACGCAGTATTTT
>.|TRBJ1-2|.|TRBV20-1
CSARRGIGTVYGYTF
TGCAGTGCTAGGAGGGGAATAGGGACGGTCTATGGCTACACCTTC
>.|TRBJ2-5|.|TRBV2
CASSWTPGETQYF
TGTGCCAGCAGTTGGACCCCGGGAGAGACCCAGTACTTC
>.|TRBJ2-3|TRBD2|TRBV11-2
CASSSTGGSKSTDTQYF
TGTGCCAGCAGCTCCACGGGAGGCAGTAAAAGCACCGATACGCAGTATTTT
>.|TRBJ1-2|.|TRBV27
CASSLFGGNYGYTF
TGTGCCAGCAGTTTATTCGGGGGAAACTATGGCTACACCTTC
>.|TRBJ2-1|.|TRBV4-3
CASSQNRYSYNEQFF
TGCGCCAGCAGCCAAAACAGATACTCCTACAATGAGCAGTTCTTC
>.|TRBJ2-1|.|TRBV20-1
CSAVIDNEQFF
TGCAGTGCCGTAATCGACAATGAGCAGTTCTTC
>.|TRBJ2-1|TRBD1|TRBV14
CASSQDPDRSPYNEQFF
TGTGCCAGCAGCCAAGACCCGGACAGGAGCCCGTACAATGAGCAGTTCTTC
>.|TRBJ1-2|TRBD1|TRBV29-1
CSVSGTEFPCGYTF
TGCAGCGTATCCGGGACAGAGTTCCCCTGTGGCTACACCTTC
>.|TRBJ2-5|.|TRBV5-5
CASSLVPRTALSETQYF
TGTGCCAGCAGCTTGGTTCCAAGAACTGCTTTATCGGAGACCCAGTACTTC
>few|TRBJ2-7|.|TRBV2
CASSEVPRGYEQYF
TGTGCCAGCAGTGAAGTCCCTCGGGGCTACGAGCAGTACTTC
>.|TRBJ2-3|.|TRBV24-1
CASCSGVADTQYF
TGTGCCAGCTGTTCGGGGGTCGCAGATACGCAGTATTTT
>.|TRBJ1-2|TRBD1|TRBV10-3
CAISETVTGPLGYTF
TGTGCCATCAGTGAGACCGTGACAGGGCCCCTTGGCTACACCTTC
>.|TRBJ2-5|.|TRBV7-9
CASSLASAGKQETQYF
TGTGCCAGCAGCTTAGCGTCGGCAGGGAAGCAAGAGACCCAGTACTTC
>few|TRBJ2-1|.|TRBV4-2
CASSQATAGTLSYNEQFF
TGTGCCAGCAGCCAAGCAACGGCGGGGACCCTGTCCTACAATGAGCAGTTCTTC
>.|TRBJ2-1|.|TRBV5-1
CASSLDLDQIMDNEQFF
TGCGCCAGCAGCTTGGACCTAGACCAGATTATGGACAATGAGCAGTTCTTC
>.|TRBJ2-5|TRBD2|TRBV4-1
CASSQMTSPQETQYF
TGCGCCAGCAGCCAAATGACTAGCCCTCAAGAGACCCAGTACTTC
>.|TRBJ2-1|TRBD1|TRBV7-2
CASSMDRDPQFF
TGTGCCAGCAGCATGGACAGGGACCCCCAGTTCTTC
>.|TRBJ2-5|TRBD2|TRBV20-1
CSADPLGLAGINNEQYF
TGCAGTGCTGACCCATTGGGACTAGCGGGTATTAACAATGAGCAGTACTTC
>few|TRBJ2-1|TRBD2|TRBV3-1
CASSQDSGGPIDEQFF
TGTGCCAGCAGCCAAGATAGCGGGGGGCCAATTGATGAGCAGTTCTTC
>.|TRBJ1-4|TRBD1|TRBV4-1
CASSQDWDSLAEPNEKLFF
TGCGCCAGCAGCCAAGATTGGGACAGTCTCGCCGAACCTAATGAAAAACTGTTTTTT
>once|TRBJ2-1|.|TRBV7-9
CAQELSYDEQFF
TGTGCCCAGGAGCTATCCTACGATGAGCAGTTCTTT
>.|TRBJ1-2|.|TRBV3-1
CASSRGTAKSRNYGYTF
TGTGCCAGCAGCCGGGGGACGGCGAAGTCTAGAAACTATGGCTACACCTTC
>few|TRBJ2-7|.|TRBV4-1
CASSQGGTPYEQYF
TGCGCCAGCAGCCAAGGCGGGACACCCTACGAGCAGTACTTC